The rows below give T cell receptor beta chains drawn from one sample of a study of blood T cell repertoires in COVID-19. The assay was immunoSEQ multiplex PCR, and TCRdb's table has in-frame clones only and misses some. The sample records around 270,000 clones, around 89% being singletons. The sequenced sample was peripheral blood. The receptors come from a man aged 40-49 years with acute or convalescent COVID-19. The CDR3 runs from the conserved cysteine through the conserved F or W. A D gene is named only where the DNA matches it firmly. Some rows have no size entry. The others give once, few or many, or a class for an expanded clone.

V	J	size	D	DNA	CDR3
TRBV6-1	TRBJ2-7	-	-	TGTGCCAGCAGTGAAAGGGTTGGGGAGGGGGGCCACGAGCAGTACTTC	CASSERVGEGGHEQYF
TRBV5-1	TRBJ1-2	-	-	TGCGCCAGCAGCTTCACACTGGCGGATGGCTACACCTTC	CASSFTLADGYTF
TRBV30	TRBJ1-1	-	-	TGTGCCTGGAGGGTTCAGGGATTCTGGATGAACACTGAAGCTTTCTTT	CAWRVQGFWMNTEAFF
TRBV5-5	TRBJ2-6	-	-	TGTGCCAGCAGCCGCGGCGGGTCTGGGGCCAACGTCCTGACTTTC	CASSRGGSGANVLTF
TRBV7-8	TRBJ1-6	-	-	TGTGCCAGCAGCTCCCTCCCAGGCCATAATTCACCCCTCCACTTT	CASSSLPGHNSPLHF
TRBV7-2	TRBJ2-4	-	TRBD1	TGTGCCAGCAGCCCTCTCACCGGGACAGGGGCCATTCAGTACTTC	CASSPLTGTGAIQYF
TRBV2	TRBJ1-5	-	TRBD1	TGTGCCAGCAGTGACAGGGGGCGATTTGCCAATCAGCCCCAGCATTTT	CASSDRGRFANQPQHF
TRBV27	TRBJ1-5	-	-	TGTGCCAGCAGTTTATGGGGGGGCGCCGGCAATCAGCCCCAGCATTTT	CASSLWGGAGNQPQHF
TRBV3-1/TRBV3-2	TRBJ2-3	-	-	TGTGCCAGCAGCCAAATGATTGGGGGGGCGGATACGCAGTATTTT	CASSQMIGGADTQYF
TRBV19	TRBJ2-4	-	TRBD2	TGTGCCAGTAAGGTGGGGGGGACCAAAAACATTCAGTACTTC	CASKVGGTKNIQYF
TRBV24-1	TRBJ2-3	-	TRBD1	TGTGCCACCAGTGCAGGACAGGGGCGCGCAGATACGCAGTATTTT	CATSAGQGRADTQYF
TRBV14	TRBJ1-2	-	-	TGTGCCAGCAGCCGAGACAGTCTCTATGGCTACACCTTC	CASSRDSLYGYTF
TRBV7-2	TRBJ1-5	-	-	TGTGCCAGCAGCTTAGGGCCTTATAGCAATCAGCCCCAGCATTTT	CASSLGPYSNQPQHF
TRBV30	TRBJ1-2	-	-	TGTGCCTGGAGTGTTAAAGAAAGCCTCTGGGCTCCTAACTATGGCTACACCTTC	CAWSVKESLWAPNYGYTF
TRBV5-8	TRBJ2-7	-	-	TGTGCCAGCAGCTTGGTAGCTCGGATCTCATTC	CASSLVARISF
TRBV3-1/TRBV3-2	TRBJ1-3	-	-	TGTGCCAGCAGCCAAACGAGCTCTGGAAACACCATATATTTT	CASSQTSSGNTIYF
TRBV5-4	TRBJ2-7	-	-	TGTGCCAGCAGCTTGGGCTACCCCTACGAGCAGTACTTC	CASSLGYPYEQYF
TRBV6-5	TRBJ2-1	-	-	TGTGCCAGCAGTTTTGGACAGTCGGGCAATGAGCAGTTCTTC	CASSFGQSGNEQFF
TRBV24-1	TRBJ2-2	-	TRBD1	TGTGCCACCAGTGATCCGGGACAGGGGGCCGGGGAGCTGTTTTTT	CATSDPGQGAGELFF
TRBV5-1	TRBJ1-5	-	-	TGCGCCTCCAGTGTTTTGGGCAATCAGCCCCAGCATTTT	CASSVLGNQPQHF
TRBV27	TRBJ1-5	-	TRBD1	TGTGCCAGCAGTTTGGACAGGTATAGCAATCAGCCCCAGCATTTT	CASSLDRYSNQPQHF
TRBV10-2	TRBJ1-2	-	-	TGCGCCAGCAGTGAACCGGGAACGTGGGGCTACACCTTC	CASSEPGTWGYTF
TRBV10-3	TRBJ2-7	-	TRBD2	TGTGCCATCAGCCAGTCGGGGGGAGTCGGAGAGCAGTACTTC	CAISQSGGVGEQYF
TRBV6-5	TRBJ1-2	-	-	TGTGCCAGCAGTCACTGGACAGATCCGGCGGGCTACACCTTC	CASSHWTDPAGYTF
TRBV5-1	TRBJ2-7	once	TRBD2	TGCGCCAGCAGCCCGATAGCGGGGGTAAACGAGCAGTACTTC	CASSPIAGVNEQYF
TRBV5-6	TRBJ1-2	-	TRBD1	TGTGCCAGCAGCTCGGGGACAGGGGGCTGGGATGGCTACACCTTC	CASSSGTGGWDGYTF
TRBV6-1	TRBJ2-3	-	-	TGTGCCAGCAGTGAGAAAGTAGCGGGCACAGATACGCAGTATTTT	CASSEKVAGTDTQYF
TRBV5-4	TRBJ1-4	-	TRBD1	TGTGCCAGCAGCCAAGCAGAGGGGGCGAGGGAAAAACTGTTTTTT	CASSQAEGAREKLFF
TRBV18	TRBJ2-2	once	-	TGTGCCAGCTCACCAATCTCAGGAATGAACACCGGGGAGCTGTTTTTT	CASSPISGMNTGELFF
TRBV30	TRBJ2-7	few	TRBD1	TGTGCCTGGAGTGCAAAGGGGGCGAACATCTACGAGCAGTACTTC	CAWSAKGANIYEQYF
TRBV5-1	TRBJ1-2	once	-	TGCGCCAGCAGCCTCACGGCTAACTATGGCTACACCTTC	CASSLTANYGYTF
TRBV7-3	TRBJ2-3	-	-	TGTGCCAGCAGCTTAACGGAGAAGGAGACAGATACGCAGTATTTT	CASSLTEKETDTQYF
TRBV27	TRBJ2-7	-	-	TGTGCCAGCAGTCAGGAAACTAGCTACGAGCAGTACTTC	CASSQETSYEQYF
TRBV5-1	TRBJ1-2	-	-	TGCGCCAGCAGCGCGGGACTATCGGGATATGGCTACACCTTC	CASSAGLSGYGYTF
TRBV5-8	TRBJ1-5	-	TRBD1	TGTGCCAGCAGCATTGGACAGGGCGGCAATCAGCCCCAGCATTTT	CASSIGQGGNQPQHF
TRBV15	TRBJ2-5	-	-	TGTGCCACCAGCATTCAGGGTTCTGGTGAGACCCAGTACTTC	CATSIQGSGETQYF
TRBV7-2	TRBJ1-2	-	-	TGTGCCAGCAGCTTGGGCAGTCAAAACTATGGCTACACCTTC	CASSLGSQNYGYTF
TRBV3-1/TRBV3-2	TRBJ2-2	-	-	TGTGCCAGCAGCGCGGGGATTTCCACCGGGGAGCTGTTTTTT	CASSAGISTGELFF
TRBV10-1	TRBJ1-1	-	TRBD1	TGCGCCACCCGTGCAGGGGGTACCAACACTGAAGCTTTCTTT	CATRAGGTNTEAFF
TRBV5-4	TRBJ2-3	-	TRBD1	TGTGCCAGCAGCTTCCCGGGGACAGGGGCAAATACGCAGTATTTT	CASSFPGTGANTQYF
TRBV2	TRBJ1-1	-	-	TGTGCCAGCAGGGGGCGGGGGCTTAGGGCTGAAGCTTTCTTT	CASRGRGLRAEAFF
TRBV6-1	TRBJ2-1	-	TRBD2	TGTGCCAGCAGTGGGTTTAGCGGGGGAACTGACAATGAGCAGTTCTTC	CASSGFSGGTDNEQFF
TRBV18	TRBJ1-5	-	-	TGTGCCAGCTCGCTAGGGAGGAATCAGCCCCAGCATTTT	CASSLGRNQPQHF
TRBV30	TRBJ2-7	-	-	TGTGCCTGGAGTGTGGGCCTCTACGAGCAGTACTTC	CAWSVGLYEQYF
TRBV2	TRBJ2-7	-	-	TGTGCCAGCAGTGTAGTACAGGGATCCGAGCAGTACTTC	CASSVVQGSEQYF
TRBV29-1	TRBJ2-5	-	-	TGCAGCGCCCAAGGCAGGGTTAGGGAGACCCAGTACTTC	CSAQGRVRETQYF
TRBV5-6	TRBJ2-2	-	TRBD1	TGTGCCAGCAGCTTACGGGACAGGGGGCTTGCGGGGGAGCTGTTTTTT	CASSLRDRGLAGELFF
TRBV19	TRBJ2-4	-	-	TGTGCCAGTAGTATATCAGGGGATCTAGCCAAAAACATTCAGTACTTC	CASSISGDLAKNIQYF
TRBV6-2/TRBV6-3	TRBJ1-1	-	TRBD1	TGTGCCAGCAGTGGGGACAGGGGGTTCACTGAAGCTTTCTTT	CASSGDRGFTEAFF
TRBV12-5	TRBJ2-7	-	-	TGTGCTAGTGGTTTGGTAATAAGGACCAGGGCCTGCTACGAGCAGTACTTC	CASGLVIRTRACYEQYF